This T cell receptor beta chain was observed in a study of CD8+ T cells in alopecia areata. This CDR3 has 16 residues. Germline lookup yields CDR1 MGHRA and CDR2 YSYEKL. The V gene end was trimmed by 3 bases and the J gene end by 6 bases; junction bases not matched to a gene: 11. Study observations and caveats: Resident alphabeta T cells of normal skin are also sequenced in scalp samples. Clonality exceeded that of normal scalp in lesional scalp, most notably in alopecia totalis/universalis. Possibly because of HLA-related factors, TCR sharing was less clear across patients than in mice.

Comments on this clone: Its specificity is not known.

Reverse transcription of extracted RNA yielded cDNA, which provided the sequencing template. The repertoire was sequenced with immunoSEQ multiplex PCR; TCRdb's copy has only in-frame clones and lacks some. Of roughly 100,000 clones detected, 45% to 60% appear once; the ten largest clones hold 8% to 10%. Researchers picked out CD4+ and CD8+ T cells from PBMCs by sorting. V and J are TRBV4-1 and TRBJ2-1; TRBD2 matches at 7 bases. What was sequenced was CD4+ T cells sorted from blood. This clonotype was obtained from a human donor in good health. CDR3 protein: CASSHRSGTMGNEQFF. The CDR3 nucleotides are TGCGCCAGCAGCCATCGTTCCGGGACTATGGGCAATGAGCAGTTCTTC.